The rows below give T cell receptor beta chains drawn from one sample of a study of blood T cell repertoires in COVID-19. TCRdb keeps only in-frame clones here, not all; method: immunoSEQ multiplex PCR. Altogether approximately 670,000 clones are present, around 90% being singletons, with the ten largest covering more than 0.25%. Input material: peripheral blood. Receptor source: a woman in her late teens or twenties with acute or convalescent COVID-19. Each CDR3 is given with its conserved first and last residue. The order of the fields is CDR3 length, clone size, V gene, CDR3 protein. Size tells how often a clone was seen (once, few, many) or the class of an expanded clone, and some rows leave it out.

len: 16
abundance: few
v_gene: TRBV7-2
CDR3aa: CASSFAGGGSTDTQYF

len: 15
abundance: NA
v_gene: TRBV4-2
CDR3aa: CASSHYRDSNEKLFF

len: 17
abundance: NA
v_gene: TRBV5-1
CDR3aa: CASSWGLAGGSYNEQFF

len: 12
abundance: NA
v_gene: TRBV24-1
CDR3aa: CATSDPGTEAFF

len: 17
abundance: once
v_gene: TRBV10-3
CDR3aa: CAISESRTDKSNQPQHF

len: 15
abundance: NA
v_gene: TRBV13
CDR3aa: CASSSVGAAREKLFF

len: 13
abundance: NA
v_gene: TRBV27
CDR3aa: CASSWAYSYEQYF

len: 12
abundance: few
v_gene: TRBV6-6
CDR3aa: CASSYMGAEAFF

len: 13
abundance: many
v_gene: TRBV2
CDR3aa: CASSDQGYQPQHF

len: 16
abundance: NA
v_gene: TRBV6-6
CDR3aa: CASSYQRQLHFHEQYF

len: 15
abundance: once
v_gene: TRBV19
CDR3aa: CASSIDRGPLYGYTF

len: 16
abundance: NA
v_gene: TRBV18
CDR3aa: CASSPGLRTDSFGYTF

len: 12
abundance: NA
v_gene: TRBV10-3
CDR3aa: CATAGDADTQYF

len: 16
abundance: NA
v_gene: TRBV4-1
CDR3aa: CASSHKGTSGPDTQYF

len: 18
abundance: NA
v_gene: TRBV3-1/TRBV3-2
CDR3aa: CASSQVFPPGSSGNTIYF

len: 20
abundance: once
v_gene: TRBV28
CDR3aa: CASSLLTPLGAQAPNYGYTF

len: 14
abundance: once
v_gene: TRBV18
CDR3aa: CASSGGWGTDTQYF

len: 14
abundance: NA
v_gene: TRBV6-5
CDR3aa: CASRGLAVSYEQYF

len: 14
abundance: NA
v_gene: TRBV6-2/TRBV6-3
CDR3aa: CASSWTTKKEPQHF

len: 14
abundance: once
v_gene: TRBV5-1
CDR3aa: CASRTGQGNYGYTF

len: 16
abundance: NA
v_gene: TRBV3-1/TRBV3-2
CDR3aa: CASSSTGTGGTDTQYF

len: 13
abundance: NA
v_gene: TRBV9
CDR3aa: CASSGGQYTEAFF

len: 15
abundance: NA
v_gene: TRBV4-3
CDR3aa: CASSQVKGAYEKLFF

len: 14
abundance: NA
v_gene: TRBV9
CDR3aa: CASSVGVSNQPQHF

len: 13
abundance: NA
v_gene: TRBV27
CDR3aa: CASRTEVGTEAFF

len: 17
abundance: NA
v_gene: TRBV11-2
CDR3aa: CASSPASPGTLNTEAFF

len: 18
abundance: NA
v_gene: TRBV15
CDR3aa: CATSPETIDRGFGQPQHF

len: 18
abundance: NA
v_gene: TRBV9
CDR3aa: CASSVFPHRGRAPETQYF

len: 14
abundance: NA
v_gene: TRBV5-1
CDR3aa: CASSKGTGEYGYTF

len: 13
abundance: NA
v_gene: TRBV12-3/TRBV12-4
CDR3aa: CASSLSGRTEAFF

len: 14
abundance: NA
v_gene: TRBV5-8
CDR3aa: CASSFRGATYEQYF

len: 18
abundance: NA
v_gene: TRBV5-1
CDR3aa: CASSLALLLGQRLYGYTF

len: 13
abundance: NA
v_gene: TRBV7-2
CDR3aa: CASSPMSGSTIYF

len: 14
abundance: NA
v_gene: TRBV3-1/TRBV3-2
CDR3aa: CASSQEQEADTQYF

len: 16
abundance: NA
v_gene: TRBV10-3
CDR3aa: CAISEGSGGNTGELFF

len: 19
abundance: NA
v_gene: TRBV7-3
CDR3aa: CASSLVGTGGVLARTEAFF

len: 15
abundance: NA
v_gene: TRBV7-2
CDR3aa: CASSFTLVGGNEQFF

len: 15
abundance: NA
v_gene: TRBV30
CDR3aa: CAWSVPGFRTEKLFF

len: 16
abundance: NA
v_gene: TRBV27
CDR3aa: CASSLQGGRANYGYTF

len: 15
abundance: NA
v_gene: TRBV19
CDR3aa: CASSIGYRMNTEAFF

len: 13
abundance: NA
v_gene: TRBV11-2
CDR3aa: CASSRTGTGELFF

len: 14
abundance: NA
v_gene: TRBV6-5
CDR3aa: CATSTGGTTDTQYF

len: 15
abundance: NA
v_gene: TRBV18
CDR3aa: CASSPLAGGPDEQYF

len: 17
abundance: NA
v_gene: TRBV4-1
CDR3aa: CASSQVGDLRTLGTIYF

len: 16
abundance: NA
v_gene: TRBV5-5
CDR3aa: CASSLIDRPSSYEQYF

len: 13
abundance: NA
v_gene: TRBV6-5
CDR3aa: CASGLSTGNTIYF

len: 12
abundance: NA
v_gene: TRBV6-5
CDR3aa: CASSLDRRTYTF

len: 15
abundance: NA
v_gene: TRBV29-1
CDR3aa: CSVEGTQASTDTQYF

len: 15
abundance: NA
v_gene: TRBV6-2/TRBV6-3
CDR3aa: CASSGGPGFGEKLFF

len: 16
abundance: NA
v_gene: TRBV4-1
CDR3aa: CASSQLPGLVKETQYF

len: 13
abundance: NA
v_gene: TRBV2
CDR3aa: CASSGPTGYGYTF

len: 13
abundance: NA
v_gene: TRBV6-1
CDR3aa: CASREDRNYGYTF

len: 11
abundance: NA
v_gene: TRBV7-9
CDR3aa: CASSQEAGYTF